This T cell receptor (beta chain) was captured by sequencing in a study of spatial heterogeneity in lung cancer. Study-level findings and limits: It was found that expanded intratumoral alpha and beta TCR counts tracked tumor mutation counts.

By share, this clonotype counts as medium-sized (0.01 to 0.1%). What it recognizes is unknown. The length of the CDR3 is 18 residues. The V gene lost 4 bases and the J gene lost 0 bases, with 18 bases spanning the gap. Per the germline V gene, CDR1 is LGHNA and CDR2 is YNFKEQ. TCR cDNA molecules each carried a unique molecular identifier. MiXCR, run by TCRdb on the 5' RACE reads, gives a single entry per CDR3 protein. This table has some 15,000 distinct CDR3 sequences, about 7% appearing once. Time point indicated: sample taken at primary tumor resection. Extraction of whole RNA from tumor, nontumor lung or frozen PBMC preceded unsorted sequencing.

The clonotype was recovered from a male donor with early-stage non-small cell lung cancer. V usage is TRBV4-2 and J usage is TRBJ1-4, with D uncertain. The specimen was lung tumor tissue, collected at surgery. The CDR3 DNA reads TGTGCCAGCAGCCCCCGGAAGGAAGCGGACCCAACTAATGAAAAACTGTTTTTT. Its protein product is CASSPRKEADPTNEKLFF.